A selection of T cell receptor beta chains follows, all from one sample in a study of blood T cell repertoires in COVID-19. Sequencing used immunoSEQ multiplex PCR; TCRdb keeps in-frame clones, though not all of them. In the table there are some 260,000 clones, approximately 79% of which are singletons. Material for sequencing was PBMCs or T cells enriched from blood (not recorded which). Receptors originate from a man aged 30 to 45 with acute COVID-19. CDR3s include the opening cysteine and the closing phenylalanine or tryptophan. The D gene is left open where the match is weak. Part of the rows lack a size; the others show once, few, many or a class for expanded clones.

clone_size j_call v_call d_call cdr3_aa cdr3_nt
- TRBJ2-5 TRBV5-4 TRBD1 CASSVTGEQETQYF TGTGCCAGCAGCGTCACAGGGGAACAAGAGACCCAGTACTTC
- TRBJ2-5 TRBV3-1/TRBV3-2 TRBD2 CASSSGTSERTQYF TGTGCCAGCAGCTCCGGGACTAGCGAAAGGACCCAGTACTTC
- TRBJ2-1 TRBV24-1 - CATSDMTGKGGYNEQFF TGTGCCACCAGTGATATGACAGGGAAGGGGGGATACAATGAGCAGTTCTTC
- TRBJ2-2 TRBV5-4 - CASRLEESTGELFF TGTGCCAGCAGACTTGAAGAGAGCACCGGGGAGCTGTTTTTT
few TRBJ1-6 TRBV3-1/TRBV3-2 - CASSQGMSVFNSPLHF TGTGCCAGCAGCCAAGGTATGTCGGTGTTCAATTCACCCCTCCACTTT
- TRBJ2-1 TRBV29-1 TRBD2 CSARAGVAHNEQFF TGCAGCGCCCGAGCGGGAGTTGCCCACAATGAGCAGTTCTTC
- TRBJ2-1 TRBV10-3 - CAIGVAEYNEQFF TGTGCCATCGGGGTAGCGGAATACAATGAGCAGTTCTTC
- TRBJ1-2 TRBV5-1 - CASSSTLANYGYTF TGCGCCAGCAGCTCGACTTTGGCCAATTATGGCTACACCTTC
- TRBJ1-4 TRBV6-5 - CASSYSLGLNEKLFF TGTGCCAGCAGTTACTCTCTGGGCCTCAATGAAAAACTGTTTTTT
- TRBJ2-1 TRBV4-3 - CASSQGRTSPGEQFF TGCGCCAGCAGCCAAGGCCGGACTTCCCCTGGGGAGCAGTTCTTC
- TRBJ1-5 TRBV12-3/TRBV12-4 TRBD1 CASSLTGGQPQHF TGTGCCAGCAGTTTGACAGGGGGTCAGCCCCAGCATTTT
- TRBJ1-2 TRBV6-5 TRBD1 CASRLNRGNYGYTF TGTGCCAGCAGACTCAACAGGGGTAACTATGGCTACACCTTC
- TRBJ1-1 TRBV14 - CASSQDLGLGNTEAFF TGTGCCAGCAGCCAAGATTTGGGCTTAGGGAACACTGAAGCTTTCTTT
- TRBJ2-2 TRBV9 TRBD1 CASSGTGVITGELFF TGTGCCAGCAGCGGGACAGGGGTAATCACCGGGGAGCTGTTTTTT
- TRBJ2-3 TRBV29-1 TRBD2 CSVKSSGGMDTQYF TGCAGCGTTAAAAGTTCGGGGGGGATGGATACGCAGTATTTT
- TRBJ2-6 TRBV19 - CASSNLYRANSGANVLTF TGTGCCAGTAGTAACCTCTACAGAGCAAACTCTGGGGCCAACGTCCTGACTTTC